The source of this TCR beta chain is a study of cytomegalovirus exposure and HLA in healthy donors. The PCR contained 60 Vbeta and 13 Jbeta primers. The method was immunoSEQ multiplex PCR; TCRdb's version includes in-frame clones alone and lacks a portion of them. The sample yields approximately 70,000 clones, 74% seen once. V shed 7 bases and J shed 3 bases, with 12 bases lying between them. CDR1 SQVTM and CDR2 ANQGSEA come from the germline V gene. The CDR3 totals 12 residues. The clonotype was recovered from a human donor in good health. Material for sequencing was PBMCs. This chain connects TRBV29-1 to TRBJ1-2, with D uncertain. CDR3 sequence (DNA): TGCAGCGCCCCGGGGAGGGACTATGGCTACACCTTC. It is translated as CSAPGRDYGYTF.